These 27 T cell receptor beta chains were sequenced from one sample in a study of TIL therapy for anti-PD-1-resistant metastatic lung cancer. This was the immunoSEQ v3 assay. Assay: immunoSEQ multiplex PCR; the TCRdb copy retains only in-frame clones and omits some. Of around 30,000 clones in the sample, 74% were seen once. Time point in this sample: pre-treatment sample, taken before nivolumab and TIL therapy. The sequences come from blood, collected at baseline. The source of these receptors is a woman aged 30-85 years with non-small cell lung cancer.

This clone showed up just a few times. The chain uses TRBV19 and TRBJ2-1; no clear D. This CDR3 is built from 12 residues. With 3 bases removed from V and 6 bases from J, the gap between germline ends came to 6 bases. Germline values: CDR1 LNHDA, CDR2 SQIVND (reference sequence). The CDR3 reads CASSISINEQFF. CDR3 bases: TGTGCCAGTAGTATTTCAATCAATGAGCAGTTCTTC.

About this clone: The identical CDR3 is also encoded by other nucleotide sequences in the sample. The genes are TRBV30 and TRBJ1-4; no firm D call. Germline V lookup: CDR1 GTSNPN, CDR2 SVGIG (reference sequence). Trimming left V 1 base short and J 8 bases short, with 11 bases between. The CDR3 length is 13 residues. The CDR3 here is CAWSAPVWEKLFF. CDR3 coding DNA: TGTGCCTGGAGTGCCCCCGTTTGGGAAAAACTGTTTTTT.

J is TRBJ1-1 and V is TRBV29-1; 9 bases match TRBD1. V dropped 5 bases and J dropped 1; count of bases not matched to a gene: 11. Germline V lookup: CDR1 SQVTM, CDR2 ANQGSEA. The CDR3 length is 16 residues. The CDR3 sequence: CSVPQGLGQGNTEAFF. The CDR3 DNA reads as TGCAGCGTTCCCCAGGGATTGGGACAGGGGAACACTGAAGCTTTCTTT.

V is TRBV11-2 and J is TRBJ2-4, with unresolved D. The CDR3 extends over 16 amino acids. Germline V gene lookup returns CDR1 SGHAT and CDR2 FQNNGV. V was clipped by 7 bases and J by 0 bases, with 16 bases between them. The DNA for the CDR3 is TGTGCCAGCACTAAGACACCTTCCCTAGCCAAAAACATTCAGTACTTC. Residues: CASTKTPSLAKNIQYF.

The chain has TRBV6-1 and TRBJ2-3; TRBD2 matches at 7 bases. The CDR3 has 13 amino acids. Looked up from germline, CDR1 is MNHNS and CDR2 is SASEGT. Trimming cost V 8 bases and J 2 bases; bases outside gene matches: 4. CDR3 nucleotides: TGTGCCAGCGGACTAGGCTCCACAGATACGCAGTATTTT. Translation gives CASGLGSTDTQYF.

The rearrangement links TRBV7-8 to TRBJ2-1, with D unclear. From germline, CDR1 is SGHVS and CDR2 FQNEAQ. V shed 3 bases and J shed 8 bases, with 5 bases lying between them. The CDR3 is made up of 11 amino acids. The CDR3 DNA is TGTGCCAGCAGCTTCATACATGAGCAGTTCTTC. Translated: CASSFIHEQFF.

The J gene is TRBJ2-3, the V gene TRBV15; D may be TRBD2 (5 bases). This CDR3 comprises 13 residues. CDR1 and CDR2 (germline): LNHNV, YYDKDF (reference sequence). The germline V and J ends were trimmed by 1 base and 6 bases, with 8 bases remaining between them. CDR3 residues: CATSRGGEDTQYF. The DNA of the CDR3 is TGTGCCACCAGCAGAGGTGGGGAGGATACGCAGTATTTT. Full variable domain (missing parts from reference TRBV15 and TRBJ2-3): DAMVIQNPRYQVTQFGKPVTLSCSQTLNHNVMYWYQQKSSQAPKLLFHYYDKDFNNEADTPDNFQSRRPNTSFCFLDIRSPGLGDTAMYLCATSRGGEDTQYFGPGTRLTVL.

The rearrangement joins TRBV4-1 to TRBJ1-1; 9 bases line up with TRBD1. Germline trimming cut 5 bases from V and 4 bases from J; bases unmatched to any gene: 11. In germline, CDR1 is MGHRA, CDR2 YSYEKL. The CDR3 consists of 16 residues. DNA of the CDR3: TGCGCCAGCAGCGCCGGGACAGGGAAGGGGAGCACTGAAGCTTTCTTT. This codes for CASSAGTGKGSTEAFF.

The chain recombines TRBV5-1 with TRBJ1-3, with 9 nucleotides matching TRBD1. The germline CDR1 and CDR2 sequences are SGHRS and YFSETQ. This CDR3 spans 15 amino acids. V gave up 0 bases and J gave up 2 bases; unmatched junction bases: 0. In nucleotides, the CDR3 is TGCGCCAGCAGCTTGGACAGGGGGCCTGGAAACACCATATATTTT. Its translation: CASSLDRGPGNTIYF.

V is TRBV2 and J is TRBJ1-2; D remains ambiguous. CDR3 length: 13 residues. Per germline, CDR1 SNHLY and CDR2 FYNNEI. V was cut by 8 bases and J by 2 bases, with 12 bases left in between. The CDR3 loop reads CASGGSVNYGYTF. CDR3 bases: TGTGCCAGCGGTGGATCAGTAAACTATGGCTACACCTTC.

The chain combines TRBV19 with TRBJ2-5; 15 positions agree with TRBD2. Germline V gene sequence: CDR1 LNHDA, CDR2 SQIVND (reference sequence). With V trimmed by 6 bases and J by 5 bases, 4 bases remained unmatched. The CDR3 length is 15 residues. In nucleotides, the CDR3 is TGTGCCAGTAGGTCGGGACTAGCGGGAGGCGAGACCCAGTACTTC. Its translation is CASRSGLAGGETQYF.

This clone has just a few counts. V gene TRBV2 combines with J gene TRBJ2-1; D unresolved. There are 14 residues in the CDR3. V was pared by 4 bases and J by 10 bases, with 17 bases between. The germline V gene has CDR1 SNHLY and CDR2 FYNNEI. CDR3 in amino acids: CASSVGFSGTEQFF. The CDR3 DNA sequence: TGTGCCAGCAGTGTGGGCTTTTCGGGTACCGAGCAGTTCTTC.

This clone was detected only a few times. The chain combines TRBV7-7 with TRBJ1-1, with D unclear. The germline gives CDR1 SSHAT, CDR2 FNYEAQ (reference sequence). V shed 3 bases and J shed 4 bases, with 9 bases lying between them. CDR3 length: 13 residues. In nucleotides, the CDR3 is TGTGCCAGCAGCTTGGCGGAGAGCACTGAAGCTTTCTTT. It encodes CASSLAESTEAFF.

The gene calls are TRBV6-6 and TRBJ2-1; D is undetermined. This CDR3 has 14 residues. The germline gives CDR1 MNHNY, CDR2 SVGAGI (reference sequence). Trimming removed 0 bases from V and 5 bases from J, with 8 bases in between. In nucleotides, the CDR3 is TGTGCCAGCAGTTACTCAAGAGGAAACAATGAGCAGTTCTTC. It codes for CASSYSRGNNEQFF.

Sample share makes this clone medium-sized (0.01 to 0.1%). This chain links TRBV7-2 with TRBJ1-1; 7 positions match TRBD1. The CDR3 runs 16 residues. With 0 bases clipped from V and 0 bases from J, the junction kept 4 bases outside the gene matches. In germline, CDR1 is SGHTA, CDR2 FQGNSA. The CDR3 DNA reads TGTGCCAGCAGCTTAGCGGGACAGACGATGAACACTGAAGCTTTCTTT. It is translated as CASSLAGQTMNTEAFF. The full variable domain, in which reference TRBV7-2 and TRBJ1-1 provide the parts outside the CDR3, is GAGVSQSPSNKVTEKGKDVELRCDPISGHTALYWYRQSLGQGLEFLIYFQGNSAPDKSGLPSDRFSAERTGGSVSTLTIQRTQQEDSAVYLCASSLAGQTMNTEAFFGQGTRLTVV.

This clone has just a few counts. The V and J genes are TRBV7-2 and TRBJ2-7, with D possibly called TRBD1 or TRBD2 (5 bases each). The germline CDR1 and CDR2 sequences are SGHTA and FQGNSA. The CDR3 has 12 amino acids. The V and J ends lost 2 bases and 6 bases respectively, with 8 bases between them. CDR3 nucleotides: TGTGCCAGCAGCTTAAGAGGGGCCGAGCAGTACTTC. Protein product: CASSLRGAEQYF.

Note on this clone: A junction end diverges from the germline sequence, so it may reflect a read error. The gene calls are TRBV6-6 and TRBJ1-2, with D perhaps matching TRBD1 (6 bases). Germline V CDR1 and CDR2: MNHNY, SVGAGI (reference sequence). The CDR3 covers 15 residues. CDR3 sequence reads: CANSYQTGTNYGYTF. The CDR3 DNA sequence: TGTGCCAACAGTTACCAGACAGGAACTAACTATGGCTACACCTTC.

CDR3 sequence reads: CASSPEGGGYTF. The CDR3 DNA is TGTGCCAGCAGCCCCGAGGGGGGCGGCTACACCTTC. The V call is TRBV2, the J call TRBJ1-2; a possible D gene is TRBD1 (6 bases). V lost 6 bases and J lost 8, with 13 bases in between. The CDR3 sequence is 12 residues long. Germline CDR1 SNHLY, CDR2 FYNNEI.

This clone was seen more than once but under ten times. This chain connects TRBV30 to TRBJ2-5, with D perhaps matching TRBD2 (5 bases). This CDR3 has 16 residues. Germline-derived CDR1 and CDR2 are GTSNPN and SVGIG (reference sequence). Trimming cost V 5 bases and J 5 bases, with 24 bases left between them. In DNA, the CDR3 is TGTGCCTGGGGGCGTCGTGGCCCGGGAAGGGTGGAGACCCAGTACTTC. Protein: CAWGRRGPGRVETQYF.

The chain employs TRBV6-6 and TRBJ2-7; no clear D. Trimming removed 0 bases at V and 2 bases at J, with 8 bases between. Germline V lookup: CDR1 MNHNY, CDR2 SVGAGI (reference sequence). This CDR3 region has 14 residues. DNA of the CDR3: TGTGCCAGCAGTTACTCGCCTGATGCCTACGAGCAGTACTTC. Protein: CASSYSPDAYEQYF.

This chain joins TRBV27 and TRBJ2-7; 13 positions match TRBD2. Germline trimming cut 5 bases from V and 6 bases from J; bases unmatched to any gene: 10. The CDR3 length is 16 residues. The germline CDR1 and CDR2 sequences are MNHEY and SMNVEV (reference sequence). DNA of the CDR3: TGTGCCAGCAGTCAACCGGGACTAGCGGGATTATCCGAGCAGTACTTC. It codes for CASSQPGLAGLSEQYF.

The chain carries TRBV7-2 and TRBJ2-7; 8 bases line up with TRBD1. CDR3 length: 14 amino acids. V shed 4 bases and J 4 bases; nucleotides not matched to a gene: 6. CDR1 and CDR2 from the germline V gene are SGHTA and FQGNSA. CDR3 residues: CASSSRDRRYEQYF. The CDR3 DNA reads as TGTGCCAGCAGCTCGCGGGACAGGCGGTACGAGCAGTACTTC. The variable domain in full, completed from reference TRBV7-2 and TRBJ2-7, reads GAGVSQSPSNKVTEKGKDVELRCDPISGHTALYWYRQSLGQGLEFLIYFQGNSAPDKSGLPSDRFSAERTGGSVSTLTIQRTQQEDSAVYLCASSSRDRRYEQYFGPGTRLTVT.

This clone has a single count. This chain joins TRBV18 and TRBJ2-7, with 9 bases lining up with TRBD2. Germline CDR1 KGHSH, CDR2 LQKENI. The CDR3 is made up of 16 amino acids. Germline trimming cut 2 bases from V and 5 bases from J; bases unmatched to any gene: 10. The CDR3 region has the DNA TGTGCCAGCTCACCAAGTACGGGACTAGCCCGACACGAGCAGTACTTC. Protein sequence: CASSPSTGLARHEQYF.

The chain links TRBV19 to TRBJ2-1, with no clear D. Germline CDR1 reads LNHDA; CDR2 reads SQIVND (reference sequence). Trimming took off 4 bases at V and 4 bases at J, with 11 bases between the two ends. CDR3 size: 14 residues. For the CDR3, the DNA is TGTGCCAGTAGTACCTTCGACTTATACAATGAGCAGTTCTTC. The encoded protein is CASSTFDLYNEQFF.

V is TRBV7-6 and J is TRBJ2-3; 7 nucleotides align to TRBD2. CDR3 length: 11 amino acids. CDR1 SGHVS and CDR2 FNYEAQ come from the germline V gene. V shed 5 bases, J shed 8 bases, and the junction held 1 base outside the gene matches. The chain's CDR3 is CASSPGGTQYF. CDR3 DNA: TGTGCCAGCAGCCCGGGGGGTACGCAGTATTTT.

By share of the sample, this clone is medium-sized (0.01 to 0.1%). This chain uses TRBV19 with TRBJ2-6; 8 bases align to TRBD1. The V segment lost 4 bases and the J segment 0 bases; nucleotides outside the gene matches: 2. The CDR3 runs to 16 residues. The germline V gene encodes CDR1 LNHDA and CDR2 SQIVND (reference sequence). This chain's CDR3 is CASSRGQASGANVLTF. Here the CDR3 DNA reads TGTGCCAGTAGTAGGGGACAGGCCTCTGGGGCCAACGTCCTGACTTTC.

V and J are TRBV29-1 and TRBJ2-3; possible D gene TRBD2, 5 bases. The V and J ends lost 3 bases and 3 bases respectively, with 7 bases between them. The CDR3 is made up of 12 amino acids. CDR1 is SQVTM, CDR2 ANQGSEA, per germline. The CDR3 DNA follows: TGCAGCGTTGATCGGGGTACAGATACGCAGTATTTT. It is translated as CSVDRGTDTQYF.